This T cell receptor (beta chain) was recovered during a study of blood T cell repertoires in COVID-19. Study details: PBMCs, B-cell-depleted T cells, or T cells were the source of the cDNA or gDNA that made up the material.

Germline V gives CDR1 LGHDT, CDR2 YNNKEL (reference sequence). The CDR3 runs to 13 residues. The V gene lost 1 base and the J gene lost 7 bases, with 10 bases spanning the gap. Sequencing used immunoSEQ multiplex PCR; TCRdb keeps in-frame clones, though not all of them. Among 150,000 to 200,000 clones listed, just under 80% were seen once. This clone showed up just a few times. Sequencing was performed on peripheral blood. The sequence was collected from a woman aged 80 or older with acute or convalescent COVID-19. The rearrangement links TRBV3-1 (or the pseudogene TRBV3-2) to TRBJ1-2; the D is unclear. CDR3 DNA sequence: TGTGCCAGCAGCCAAGCGAGGGTCGGTGGCTACACCTTC. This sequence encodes CASSQARVGGYTF.